Presented here are 14 T cell receptor beta chains from one specimen sequenced in a study of blood T cell repertoires in COVID-19. Clones were sequenced by immunoSEQ multiplex PCR, and TCRdb holds only the in-frame ones, with some missing. In the table there are 300,000 to 450,000 clones, about 87% of which are singletons. Sequences were obtained from peripheral blood. The receptors originated from a woman aged 55 to 70 with COVID-19, enrolled during active disease.

The chain links TRBV2 to TRBJ1-4; D is uncertain. CDR1 and CDR2 from the germline V gene are SNHLY and FYNNEI. The CDR3 length is 11 residues. The V and J ends lost 7 bases and 4 bases respectively, with 4 bases between them. This CDR3 reads CASTRNEKLFF. DNA for the CDR3: TGTGCCAGCACTCGTAATGAAAAACTGTTTTTT.

The chain joins TRBV5-1 to TRBJ1-2; 7 bases align to TRBD1. From germline, CDR1 is SGHRS and CDR2 YFSETQ. V was clipped by 4 bases and J by 8 bases; unmatched bases: 11. CDR3 length equals 14 residues. The CDR3 here is CASSLTGPLSGYTF. Here the CDR3 DNA reads TGCGCCAGCAGCCTGACAGGGCCCCTGAGCGGCTACACCTTC.

The genes are TRBV7-9 and TRBJ2-7, with 12 bases aligning to TRBD1. CDR3 length: 14 residues. From germline, CDR1 is SEHNR and CDR2 FQNEAQ (reference sequence). V trimming: 5 bases; J trimming: 5 bases; junction bases outside the gene matches: 4. The CDR3 is CASSPGTGGDEQYF. CDR3 DNA: TGTGCCAGCAGCCCCGGGACAGGGGGCGACGAGCAGTACTTC.

The chain employs TRBV19 and TRBJ1-2; 7 positions match TRBD1. CDR1 is LNHDA and CDR2 is SQIVND in the germline V gene (reference sequence). The CDR3 totals 14 residues. The trim removed 4 bases at V and 8 bases at J, leaving 10 bases unmatched. The CDR3 DNA is TGTGCCAGTAGTAGACCGGACAGGCGGGGCGGCTACACCTTC. Its protein product is CASSRPDRRGGYTF.

This clone was detected once. This chain links TRBV9 with TRBJ2-3, with TRBD2 identical over 10 bases. Unmatched junction bases numbered 7, after V lost 3 bases and J lost 0 bases. Per germline, CDR1 SGDLS and CDR2 YYNGEE. The CDR3 runs 17 residues. CDR3: CASSELAGITSTDTQYF. CDR3 sequence (DNA): TGTGCCAGCAGCGAACTAGCGGGGATAACTAGCACAGATACGCAGTATTTT.

This sequence joins TRBV6-6 and TRBJ1-2; D remains ambiguous. This CDR3 region has 14 residues. Trimming pared 1 base from V and 6 bases from J, leaving 12 bases between. Germline loops: CDR1 MNHNY, CDR2 SVGAGI (reference sequence). CDR3 in DNA: TGTGCCAGCAGTTACTTCGCAGGTCAGGATGGCTACACCTTC. Protein product: CASSYFAGQDGYTF.

The rearrangement uses TRBV5-6 and TRBJ2-7; possible D gene TRBD1, 7 bases. Trimming removed 4 bases from V and 4 bases from J, with 12 bases in between. Germline-derived CDR1 and CDR2 are SGHDT and YYEEEE. The CDR3 spans 13 residues. As DNA, the CDR3 is TGTGCCAGCAGCGACAGGGAGGTTTACGAGCAGTACTTC. The encoded protein is CASSDREVYEQYF.

V and J are TRBV6-5 and TRBJ1-4; D unresolved. This CDR3 spans 15 amino acids. Trimming pared 6 bases from V and 2 bases from J, leaving 13 bases between. From germline, CDR1 is MNHEY and CDR2 SVGAGI. This chain's CDR3 is CASRLEGATNEKLFF. CDR3 DNA sequence: TGTGCCAGCAGACTAGAGGGAGCTACTAATGAAAAACTGTTTTTT.

J is TRBJ1-4 and V is TRBV5-4; 7 bases match TRBD1. CDR3 size: 14 residues. Germline CDR1 reads SGHNT; CDR2 reads YYREEE (reference sequence). V trimming: 6 bases; J trimming: 1 base; junction bases outside the gene matches: 3. The CDR3 here is CASTRTGTNEKLFF. DNA for the CDR3: TGTGCCAGCACCCGGACAGGAACTAATGAAAAACTGTTTTTT.

The CDR3 is CASRNRAGYGYTF. The CDR3 region has the DNA TGTGCCAGCAGAAATCGGGCGGGCTATGGCTACACCTTC. The chain recombines TRBV6-5 with TRBJ1-2; no clear D. Deletions cut 6 bases from V and 4 bases from J, with 12 bases between. CDR3 length equals 13 residues. CDR1 and CDR2 (germline): MNHEY, SVGAGI.

With regard to this clone: The junction differs from germline at one of its ends, possibly a read error. The V gene is TRBV7-7, the J gene TRBJ2-2; D is perhaps TRBD2 (6 bases). Germline CDR1 SSHAT, CDR2 FNYEAQ (reference sequence). The CDR3 sequence is 15 residues long. CDR3 loop: CASSSLGSNTGELFF. CDR3 DNA sequence: TGTGCTAGCAGCTCCCTCGGGAGTAACACCGGGGAGCTGTTTTTT.

This clone has a handful of counts. The rearrangement uses TRBV6-5 and TRBJ1-2; 8 bases are shared with TRBD1. The CDR3 contains 14 residues. Germline V gene lookup returns CDR1 MNHEY and CDR2 SVGAGI. The V segment lost 6 bases and the J segment 4 bases; nucleotides outside the gene matches: 7. CDR3 residues: CASSPGQGRYGYTF. In DNA form, the CDR3 reads TGTGCCAGCAGCCCAGGACAGGGACGCTATGGCTACACCTTC.

The V and J genes are TRBV11-2 and TRBJ2-7, with 7 bases aligning to TRBD1. CDR1 is SGHAT, CDR2 FQNNGV, per germline. Trimming took 7 bases from V and 2 from J; bases not matched to a gene: 11. This CDR3 comprises 15 residues. CDR3 loop: CASNEAAGGTYEQYF. The CDR3 DNA is TGTGCCAGCAACGAGGCAGCAGGGGGAACCTACGAGCAGTACTTC.

The V gene is TRBV5-1, the J gene TRBJ1-6, with a tentative D call TRBD1 (5 bases). Trimming stripped 7 bases from V and 7 bases from J, with 27 bases between. The CDR3 spans 18 residues. Germline V CDR1 and CDR2: SGHRS, YFSETQ. In DNA form, the CDR3 reads TGCGCCAGCCATGACTGGAAGGGGAACCGGGGAGGCAATTCACCCCTCCACTTT. Translating gives CASHDWKGNRGGNSPLHF.